This is a list of T cell receptor beta chains from one sample in a study of blood T cell repertoires in COVID-19. Using immunoSEQ multiplex PCR, the repertoire was profiled, and TCRdb retains in-frame clones only, with some absent. The data show 120,000 or so clones, with about 79% seen just once and about 40% held by the top ten. The specimen sequenced was peripheral blood. These receptors originate from a man aged 40-55 years with active or convalescent COVID-19. CDR3s include the opening cysteine and the closing phenylalanine or tryptophan. A D gene is named only where the DNA matches it firmly. Clone size appears in some rows only: once, few, many, or a class for an expanded clone.

size | J | V | D | DNA | CDR3
. | TRBJ2-1 | TRBV6-4 | . | TGTGCCAGCACTTTAGAGCATAGGGGAAGCTCCTACAATGAGCAGTTCTTC | CASTLEHRGSSYNEQFF
few | TRBJ2-7 | TRBV3-1/TRBV3-2 | . | TGTGCCAGCAGCCGGGAGCCGGGGGAGCAGTACTTC | CASSREPGEQYF
. | TRBJ2-2 | TRBV9 | . | TGTGCCAGCAGCGTCACTGTCAGGGGCACCGGGGAGCTGTTTTTT | CASSVTVRGTGELFF
. | TRBJ2-3 | TRBV7-2 | TRBD2 | TGTGCCAGCAGCTTCATGGGGGGGGGCACAGATACGCAGTATTTT | CASSFMGGGTDTQYF
once | TRBJ2-3 | TRBV10-3 | . | TGTGCCATGCAGTGGACAAGCACAGATACGCAGTATTTT | CAMQWTSTDTQYF
. | TRBJ1-1 | TRBV25-1 | TRBD1 | TGTGCCAGCGGGACAGGGAGGACTGAAGCTTTCTTT | CASGTGRTEAFF
few | TRBJ1-4 | TRBV5-1 | TRBD1 | TGCGCCAGCAGCTTGGAAACCGGGACAGGGGGTGAAAAACTGTTTTTT | CASSLETGTGGEKLFF
. | TRBJ1-1 | TRBV28 | TRBD1 | TGTGCCAGCCGACAGGGGATGAACACTGAAGCTTTCTTT | CASRQGMNTEAFF
many | TRBJ2-2 | TRBV10-3 | . | TGTGCCATCAGTGCGGTCGCCGGGGAGCTGTTTTTT | CAISAVAGELFF
few | TRBJ1-6 | TRBV7-3 | TRBD1 | TGTGCCAGCAGCTTAACCGGGACAGCCGGTTCACCCCTCCACTTT | CASSLTGTAGSPLHF
. | TRBJ2-1 | TRBV19 | . | TGTGCCAGCGGAGGGGGACAGCTCTACAATGAGCAGTTCTTC | CASGGGQLYNEQFF
few | TRBJ2-7 | TRBV3-1/TRBV3-2 | . | TGTGCCAGCAGCTACAGGGCGTGGGACGAGCAGTACTTC | CASSYRAWDEQYF
. | TRBJ2-1 | TRBV2 | . | TGTGCCAGCAGTGAATTTATGGACAGAACTGAGCAGTTCTTC | CASSEFMDRTEQFF
. | TRBJ2-1 | TRBV20-1 | . | TGCAGTGCTAGCGGGTACAATGAGCAGTTCTTC | CSASGYNEQFF
. | TRBJ2-3 | TRBV12-5 | . | TGTGCTAGTGCCTCGGCAGATACGCAGTATTTT | CASASADTQYF
few | TRBJ2-7 | TRBV14 | TRBD2 | TGTGCCAGCAGCCAAGGCACTAGCGGCAGACACGAGCAGTACTTC | CASSQGTSGRHEQYF
. | TRBJ2-1 | TRBV6-5 | . | TGTGCCAGCAGTTTATACAATGAGCAGTTCTTC | CASSLYNEQFF
. | TRBJ2-7 | TRBV4-3 | . | TGCGCCAGCAGCCAAGATCGACAGAGCTCCTACGAGCAGTACTTC | CASSQDRQSSYEQYF
. | TRBJ2-4 | TRBV9 | TRBD1 | TGTGCCAGCAGCTTAACAGGGGCAAACATTCAGTACTTC | CASSLTGANIQYF
few | TRBJ2-1 | TRBV18 | . | TGTGCCGCGAGCTCCTACAATGAGCAGTTCTTC | CAASSYNEQFF
. | TRBJ1-1 | TRBV29-1 | . | TGCAGCGTTGCCGGGACATTCATGAACACTGAAGCTTTCTTT | CSVAGTFMNTEAFF
few | TRBJ1-1 | TRBV5-5 | . | TGTGCCAGCAGCCCAGGGTTTGGGAACACTGAAGCTTTCTTT | CASSPGFGNTEAFF
. | TRBJ1-1 | TRBV7-9 | TRBD1 | TGTGCCAGCAGCCCCGGGGACAGGGGTATGAACACTGAAGCTTTCTTT | CASSPGDRGMNTEAFF
. | TRBJ2-1 | TRBV6-2/TRBV6-3 | TRBD2 | TGTGCCAGCAGTTACGGACTAGCGAGTTACAATGAGCAGTTCTTC | CASSYGLASYNEQFF
. | TRBJ1-2 | TRBV2 | . | TGTGCCTGTAACCAGAGGGACAAACCCGGCAGGGGCTACACCTTC | CACNQRDKPGRGYTF
once | TRBJ1-2 | TRBV5-1 | . | TGCGCCAGCAGCCGAGGAGCTAACTATGGCTACACCTTC | CASSRGANYGYTF
. | TRBJ1-6 | TRBV4-3 | . | TGCGCCAGCAGCCAAGAGACGGAAAGGAGCTCCTATAATTCACCCCTCCACTTT | CASSQETERSSYNSPLHF
. | TRBJ2-3 | TRBV3-1/TRBV3-2 | TRBD2 | TGTGCCAGCAGCCAAGATCTTGCGGGAGGGACAGATACGCAGTATTTT | CASSQDLAGGTDTQYF
. | TRBJ2-1 | TRBV5-6 | TRBD2 | TGTGCCAGCAGCTTGCCCGGGACTAGCGGGAGGAATGAGCAGTTCTTC | CASSLPGTSGRNEQFF
. | TRBJ2-1 | TRBV5-5 | TRBD1 | TGTGCCAGCAGGGAATCAAGGACAGGGGCAGGCAATGAGCAGTTCTTC | CASRESRTGAGNEQFF
. | TRBJ2-3 | TRBV27 | . | TGTGCCAGCTCCCTCGGAGGGAAAAGGGGGCATACGCAGTATTTT | CASSLGGKRGHTQYF
. | TRBJ1-2 | TRBV29-1 | . | TGCAGCGTGTCAGAGGGGGTTTACTATGGCTACACCTTC | CSVSEGVYYGYTF